These 26 T cell receptor beta chains came from one sample sequenced in a study of blood T cells in healthy people across ages. A second PCR of roughly 7 to 11 cycles used a sample-barcoded 5' primer and a J-beta primer mix. Each CDR3 protein is one row after TCRdb ran MiXCR on the 5' RACE reads. The data contain about 1.8 million distinct CDR3 sequences, 40% to 55% of them singletons. The sample consisted of blood. The receptors stem from a woman in her thirties or forties in good health.

This chain uses TRBV14 with TRBJ2-7, with 9 positions matching TRBD2. Germline lookup yields CDR1 SGHDN and CDR2 FVKESK. V dropped 3 bases and J dropped 6; count of bases not matched to a gene: 9. This CDR3 is 15 amino acids long. In nucleotides, the CDR3 is TGTGCCAGCAGCCACCGACAACTGACTAGCGGCGAGCAGTACTTC. It encodes CASSHRQLTSGEQYF.

The genes are TRBV7-2 and TRBJ1-5; 7 positions agree with TRBD1. This CDR3 comprises 15 residues. The J segment lost 5 bases and the V segment lost 5 bases, leaving 9 bases of the junction unmatched. Per germline, CDR1 SGHTA and CDR2 FQGNSA. The DNA of the CDR3 is TGTGCCAGCAGCCCTAATGGGGACAGTTATCAGCCCCAGCATTTT. Encoded protein: CASSPNGDSYQPQHF.

There are a few counts of this clonotype. The chain links TRBV4-3 to TRBJ2-3; TRBD2 agrees at 9 bases. Trimming cost V 2 bases and J 4 bases; bases outside gene matches: 10. Germline CDR1 LGHNA, CDR2 YSLEER. CDR3 length: 17 amino acids. CDR3 sequence (DNA): TGCGCCAGCAGCCAACAACGCCCCGGCGGGGGGGCAGATACGCAGTATTTT. Its translation: CASSQQRPGGGADTQYF.

The rearrangement uses TRBV6-6 and TRBJ2-5; D gene uncertain. The CDR3 covers 16 residues. Germline V lookup: CDR1 MNHNY, CDR2 SVGAGI (reference sequence). V was cut by 2 bases and J by 0 bases, with 13 bases left in between. The CDR3 coding sequence is TGTGCCAGCAGTTACAATCGCGGATCCTACCAAGAGACCCAGTACTTC. Protein: CASSYNRGSYQETQYF.

The J gene is TRBJ2-1, the V gene TRBV6-2 or TRBV6-3, with TRBD1 identical over 7 bases. The J call could be wrong; TRBJ2-7 is a better fit for the DNA end. The CDR3 contains 15 residues. Germline-derived CDR1 and CDR2 are MNHEY and SVGEGT. The CDR3 nucleotides read TGTGCCAGCAGACCGGGACAGAGCTCCTACAATGAGCAGTACTTC. This sequence encodes CASRPGQSSYNEQYF.

In DNA, the CDR3 is TGTGCCATCAGTGACGGGAGCCGAACAGATACGCAGTATTTT. As protein: CAISDGSRTDTQYF. The chain is built from TRBV10-3 and TRBJ2-3; tentative D call: TRBD2 (6 bases). The ends were cut back, 3 bases at V and 3 bases at J, with 10 bases in the middle. Germline CDR1 and CDR2: ENHRY and SYGVKD. The CDR3 extends over 14 amino acids.

This chain links TRBV5-4 with TRBJ1-6; D perhaps matches TRBD1 (6 bases). Trimming took off 3 bases at V and 10 bases at J, with 14 bases between the two ends. This CDR3 has 14 amino acids. Germline V gene sequence: CDR1 SGHNT, CDR2 YYREEE (reference sequence). The CDR3 spells CASSSGQLSSPLHF. The CDR3 DNA sequence: TGTGCCAGCAGCTCGGGACAACTTAGCTCACCCCTCCACTTT. Full variable domain (missing parts from reference TRBV5-4 and TRBJ1-6): ETGVTQSPTHLIKTRGQQVTLRCSSQSGHNTVSWYQQALGQGPQFIFQYYREEENGRGNFPPRFSGLQFPNYSSELNVNALELDDSALYLCASSSGQLSSPLHFGNGTRLTVT.

This chain uses TRBV10-1 with TRBJ2-2; D may be TRBD1 or TRBD2 (5 bases each). The germline CDR1 and CDR2 sequences are WNHNN and SYGVQD (reference sequence). The CDR3 extends over 14 amino acids. V was clipped by 3 bases and J by 4 bases, with 9 bases between them. The CDR3 protein is CASSEIGTTGELFF. The CDR3 nucleotides read TGCGCCAGCAGTGAAATAGGGACCACCGGGGAGCTGTTTTTT.

The V call is TRBV29-1, the J call TRBJ1-5, with D uncertain. The V and J ends lost 5 bases and 1 base respectively, with 18 bases between them. Germline-derived CDR1 and CDR2 are SQVTM and ANQGSEA. This CDR3 is built from 16 residues. CDR3 amino acids: CSVTPRRGISNQPQHF. Written as DNA, the CDR3 is TGCAGCGTTACCCCAAGGAGAGGGATAAGCAATCAGCCCCAGCATTTT.

The CDR3 region has the DNA TGTGCCAGCAGCTTGGGGTCCACGGGGTACGAGCAGTACTTC. It is translated as CASSLGSTGYEQYF. The chain couples TRBV5-6 to TRBJ2-1; D might be TRBD2 (5 bases). The DNA end is more similar to TRBJ2-7, so the J call may be wrong. The germline V gene has CDR1 SGHDT and CDR2 YYEEEE. This CDR3 is 14 amino acids long.

Only a few counts were recorded for this clonotype. This chain links TRBV7-9 with TRBJ2-1, with 9 positions matching TRBD1. Germline V gene sequence: CDR1 SEHNR, CDR2 FQNEAQ (reference sequence). V lost 2 bases, J lost 3 bases, and 2 bases stayed unmatched. The CDR3 sequence is 15 residues long. The CDR3 here is CASSLTDRGYNEQFF. The CDR3 coding sequence is TGTGCCAGCAGCTTAACGGACAGGGGCTACAATGAGCAGTTCTTC.

The V call is TRBV20-1, the J call TRBJ2-7; 9 bases agree with TRBD2. The germline CDR1 and CDR2 sequences are DFQATT and SNEGSKA (reference sequence). CDR3 length equals 16 residues. The V gene end was trimmed by 0 bases and the J gene end by 1 base; junction bases not matched to a gene: 7. The CDR3, as DNA: TGCAGTGCTAGAGATTCCCGACTAGCGGAGTCCTACGAGCAGTACTTC. It translates to CSARDSRLAESYEQYF.

J is TRBJ2-7 and V is TRBV20-1; the match to TRBD1 covers 10 bases. The CDR3 spans 14 residues. After removal of 3 bases from V and 7 bases from J, the junction contained 9 bases not matched to a gene. The germline CDR1 and CDR2 sequences are DFQATT and SNEGSKA (reference sequence). CDR3 DNA sequence: TGCAGTGCTAGTGTAGGACAGGGGGTTGGAGAGCAGTACTTC. Translating it yields CSASVGQGVGEQYF.

This rearrangement joins TRBV27 to TRBJ2-5; TRBD1 is a possible D gene (6 bases). There are 16 residues in the CDR3. The germline gives CDR1 MNHEY, CDR2 SMNVEV (reference sequence). Trimming took 5 bases from V and 2 from J, leaving 18 bases between them. The CDR3 bases are TGTGCCAGCAGTCAAACAGGGAATGGCCCGCAAGAGACCCAGTACTTC. Encoded protein: CASSQTGNGPQETQYF.

V and J are TRBV7-9 and TRBJ2-3; D gene unclear. V lost 4 bases and J lost 2, with 7 bases in between. CDR1 is SEHNR and CDR2 is FQNEAQ in the germline V gene (reference sequence). The CDR3 spans 13 residues. This CDR3 is CASSSMVTDTQYF. The CDR3 DNA is TGTGCCAGCAGCTCCATGGTCACAGATACGCAGTATTTT.

The chain links TRBV27 to TRBJ2-5, with D hard to call. The V end lost 3 bases, the J end lost 1 base, and 12 bases lay between the germline ends. CDR3 length equals 15 residues. Germline-derived CDR1 and CDR2 are MNHEY and SMNVEV (reference sequence). The CDR3 here is CASSFSRVSQETQYF. Written as DNA, the CDR3 is TGTGCCAGCAGTTTCTCTAGGGTATCCCAAGAGACCCAGTACTTC.

The chain employs TRBV6-5 and TRBJ2-7; D is unresolved. Per germline, CDR1 MNHEY and CDR2 SVGAGI. The V gene lost 8 bases and the J gene lost 3 bases, with 11 bases spanning the gap. The CDR3 has 12 amino acids. The CDR3 is CASQGGNYEQYF. The DNA for the CDR3 is TGTGCCAGCCAAGGCGGCAACTACGAGCAGTACTTC.

The gene calls are TRBV4-1 and TRBJ1-2, with D maybe TRBD1 (5 bases). Per germline, CDR1 MGHRA and CDR2 YSYEKL. The CDR3 runs 15 residues. Trimming cost V 1 base and J 3 bases, with 12 bases left between them. CDR3 nucleotides: TGCGCCAGCAGCCAAGCGATGGGGCGAGACTATGGCTACACCTTC. It codes for CASSQAMGRDYGYTF.

In regard to this clonotype: One base away lies a much larger clone, so this may be a sequencing read error. The V call is TRBV27, the J call TRBJ2-7, with TRBD2 matching 10 bases. Germline-derived CDR1 and CDR2 are MNHEY and SMNVEV (reference sequence). This CDR3 is built from 13 residues. J gave up 5 bases and V 6 bases, and 4 bases lay outside the gene matches. The CDR3 protein is CASRASGGDEQYF. As DNA, the CDR3 is TGTGCCAGCAGAGCTAGCGGGGGCGACGAGCAGTACTTC.

About this clonotype itself: The junction departs from the called germline gene at one end, perhaps through a read error. The chain combines TRBV5-1 with TRBJ2-1, with 8 bases that match TRBD2. This CDR3 contains 12 residues. Germline V gene data show CDR1 as SGHRS and CDR2 as YFSETQ. CDR3 in DNA: TGCGTCAGCAGTACGGGGGGGCATGAGCAGTTCTTC. Protein: CVSSTGGHEQFF.

This clonotype has a handful of counts. The rearrangement links TRBV28 to TRBJ1-2, with a tentative D call TRBD1 (5 bases). The CDR3 totals 15 residues. Germline V lookup: CDR1 MDHEN, CDR2 SYDVKM. The germline V and J ends were trimmed by 7 bases and 0 bases, with 15 bases remaining between them. For the CDR3, the DNA is TGTGCCAGCAAACGCCGGGGCACGGCTAACTATGGCTACACCTTC. This sequence encodes CASKRRGTANYGYTF.

Concerning this clonotype: Relative to the germline gene, one junction end is altered; a read error may explain this. This rearrangement joins TRBV9 to TRBJ2-3, with D tentatively TRBD1 or TRBD2 (5 bases each). Germline V lookup: CDR1 SGDLS, CDR2 YYNGEE. The CDR3 sequence is 18 residues long. In DNA form, the CDR3 reads TGTGCCGGCAGCCCACGGGTTGGGGGTCGCACTAGCACAGATACGCAGTATTTT. This gives the protein CAGSPRVGGRTSTDTQYF.

The V call is TRBV12-3 or TRBV12-4, the J call TRBJ2-1, with 8 bases that match TRBD1. The CDR3 covers 17 residues. Trimming at V came to 5 bases and at J to 13 bases, leaving 22 bases not matched to a gene. CDR3 DNA: TGTGCCAGCAGTCTACTCACCGGGACAGGCATCGGAGAGACCCAGTTCTTC. It encodes CASSLLTGTGIGETQFF.

This clonotype was observed a few times. V gene TRBV20-1 combines with J gene TRBJ1-5, with 10 bases aligning to TRBD1. The CDR3 runs 13 residues. V shed 6 bases and J 7 bases; nucleotides not matched to a gene: 6. Germline CDR1 and CDR2: DFQATT and SNEGSKA (reference sequence). The CDR3 DNA is TGCAGTGCAGGGACAGGGGTTCAACAGCCCCAGCATTTT. This codes for CSAGTGVQQPQHF.

This clonotype was counted between two and nine times. The rearrangement joins TRBV27 to TRBJ1-2; tentatively, D is TRBD1 (5 bases). This CDR3 has 15 residues. CDR1 is MNHEY and CDR2 is SMNVEV in the germline V gene (reference sequence). V was pared by 6 bases and J by 7 bases, with 21 bases between. CDR3 region: CASRKNSEGLGGYTF. DNA for the CDR3: TGTGCCAGCAGAAAGAACAGTGAGGGACTGGGTGGCTACACCTTC.

V is TRBV6-2 or TRBV6-3 and J is TRBJ1-5; no clear D. Between the trimmed V and J ends, which lost 3 bases and 0 bases, there was a span of 15 bases. The CDR3 is 17 residues long. Germline values: CDR1 MNHEY, CDR2 SVGEGT. The CDR3 protein is CASSYRSSDTSNQPQHF. The CDR3 nucleotides are TGTGCCAGCAGTTATAGGAGCAGTGACACTAGCAATCAGCCCCAGCATTTT.